Listed here are 19 T cell receptor beta chains from one sample, sequenced in a study of CD8 T cells in Susac syndrome. RNA totalling about 0.5 to 1 ug underwent reverse transcription with random hexamers. Each CDR3 protein gets one entry after TCRdb re-called the immunoSEQ multiplex PCR reads with MiXCR. The sample lists about 73,000 distinct CDR3 sequences; about 95% were seen once. The sample consisted of CD8+ T cells from PBMCs. The receptors were gathered from a human donor with multiple sclerosis.

The chain couples TRBV28 to TRBJ2-6; tentatively, D is TRBD1 (6 bases). V was clipped by 3 bases and J by 5 bases, with 11 bases between them. Germline CDR1 and CDR2: MDHEN and SYDVKM. The CDR3 extends over 15 amino acids. The CDR3 here is CASSLGAPRANVLTF. The CDR3, as DNA: TGTGCCAGCAGTTTGGGGGCTCCCAGGGCCAACGTCCTGACTTTC.

The J gene is TRBJ2-7, the V gene TRBV27; D unclear. This CDR3 comprises 13 residues. Between the trimmed V and J ends, which lost 3 bases and 0 bases, there was a span of 6 bases. Germline-derived CDR1 and CDR2 are MNHEY and SMNVEV (reference sequence). CDR3 coding DNA: TGTGCCAGCAGTTTCGACATCTCCTACGAGCAGTACTTC. It yields the protein CASSFDISYEQYF.

This chain uses TRBV6-2 or TRBV6-3 with TRBJ1-6, with TRBD1 matching 7 bases. The germline V gene has CDR1 MNHEY and CDR2 SVGEGT. CDR3 length: 17 residues. After removal of 6 bases from V and 4 bases from J, the junction contained 12 bases not matched to a gene. CDR3 DNA sequence: TGTGCCAGCAGGGGACCCGACAGGGCCCGATATAATTCACCCCTCCACTTT. Translation: CASRGPDRARYNSPLHF.

CDR3 sequence: CSVDGLPGEGHYNEQFF. DNA for the CDR3: TGCAGCGTTGATGGACTCCCCGGGGAAGGTCACTACAATGAGCAGTTCTTC. This chain joins TRBV29-1 and TRBJ2-1; weak D call: TRBD2 (5 bases). Trimming took off 3 bases at V and 3 bases at J, with 21 bases between the two ends. Germline CDR1 is SQVTM and CDR2 is ANQGSEA. This CDR3 is 17 amino acids long.

The chain carries TRBV27 and TRBJ2-3, with 7 bases fitting TRBD1. Germline values: CDR1 MNHEY, CDR2 SMNVEV (reference sequence). The length of the CDR3 is 13 residues. Germline trimming cut 5 bases from V and 4 bases from J; bases unmatched to any gene: 3. This chain's CDR3 is CASSPQGADTQYF. CDR3 coding DNA: TGTGCCAGCAGTCCCCAGGGGGCAGATACGCAGTATTTT.

The chain recombines TRBV7-9 with TRBJ2-7; 8 nucleotides align to TRBD1. Germline loops: CDR1 SEHNR, CDR2 FQNEAQ (reference sequence). The V gene end was trimmed by 5 bases and the J gene end by 3 bases; junction bases not matched to a gene: 9. CDR3 length equals 15 residues. This CDR3 is CASSTPDREGYEQYF. CDR3 DNA: TGTGCCAGCAGCACCCCGGACAGGGAAGGCTACGAGCAGTACTTC.

The chain couples TRBV27 to TRBJ2-1; D gene ambiguous. From germline, CDR1 is MNHEY and CDR2 SMNVEV (reference sequence). V lost 1 base to trimming and J lost 2 bases, with 15 bases between them. The CDR3 runs to 17 residues. The DNA for the CDR3 is TGTGCCAGCAGTTTATTGCCAGGTGGAGTTACCTACAATGAGCAGTTCTTC. Translated, it gives CASSLLPGGVTYNEQFF.

The chain has TRBV12-5 and TRBJ2-2; 8 nucleotides agree with TRBD1. This CDR3 region has 17 residues. Germline loops: CDR1 LGHNT, CDR2 FRNRAP. The trim removed 3 bases at V and 5 bases at J, leaving 11 bases unmatched. The DNA of the CDR3 is TGTGCTAGTGGTTTCCTAATTCGGACAGGGCGTACCGGGGAGCTGTTTTTT. Residues: CASGFLIRTGRTGELFF.

The chain links TRBV29-1 to TRBJ1-3; D gene unclear. Per the germline V gene, CDR1 is SQVTM and CDR2 is ANQGSEA. Trimming removed 8 bases from V and 2 bases from J, with 13 bases in between. The CDR3 is 13 amino acids. The CDR3 nucleotides are TGCAGCATTGCCGGGGAGACTGGAAACACCATATATTTT. Amino acids: CSIAGETGNTIYF. Full variable domain (rest looked up from reference TRBV29-1 and TRBJ1-3): SAVISQKPSRDICQRGTSLTIQCQVDSQVTMMFWYRQQPGQSLTLIATANQGSEATYESGFVIDKFPISRPNLTFSTLTVSNMSPEDSSIYLCSIAGETGNTIYFGEGSWLTVV.

The CDR3 DNA follows: TGCAGTGCTAGAGATCGGGCAGGGGGCCCCTATGGCTACACCTTC. As protein: CSARDRAGGPYGYTF. The chain recombines TRBV20-1 with TRBJ1-2; 8 bases agree with TRBD1. The V gene end was trimmed by 0 bases and the J gene end by 4 bases; junction bases not matched to a gene: 7. Germline CDR1 is DFQATT and CDR2 is SNEGSKA (reference sequence). CDR3 length: 15 amino acids.

This clonotype was seen once. The gene calls are TRBV25-1 and TRBJ2-7, with 7 bases that match TRBD1. Per the germline V gene, CDR1 is MGHDK and CDR2 is SYGVNS. After removal of 3 bases from V and 2 bases from J, the junction contained 7 bases not matched to a gene. CDR3 length equals 15 residues. The CDR3 sequence is CASSDQTGYPYEQYF. In DNA, the CDR3 is TGTGCCAGCAGTGATCAGACAGGGTACCCCTACGAGCAGTACTTC.

The V and J genes are TRBV20-1 and TRBJ2-7; the match to TRBD2 covers 13 bases. This CDR3 is 14 amino acids long. Trimming at V came to 5 bases and at J to 2 bases, leaving 3 bases not matched to a gene. Germline-derived CDR1 and CDR2 are DFQATT and SNEGSKA (reference sequence). CDR3 protein: CSALGTSGAYEQYF. CDR3 sequence (DNA): TGCAGTGCTCTGGGGACTAGCGGGGCCTACGAGCAGTACTTC.

This chain joins TRBV7-2 and TRBJ2-5; the D gene is possibly TRBD1 (5 bases). From germline, CDR1 is SGHTA and CDR2 FQGNSA. This CDR3 is 14 amino acids long. V lost 1 base, J lost 9 bases, and 15 bases lay in between. CDR3 sequence reads: CASSLEAQGGAQYF. Here the CDR3 DNA reads TGTGCCAGCAGCTTAGAGGCGCAGGGTGGGGCCCAGTACTTC.

The chain recombines TRBV4-1 with TRBJ2-5; D gene uncertain. Germline V gene lookup returns CDR1 MGHRA and CDR2 YSYEKL. CDR3 length equals 15 residues. The V end lost 0 bases, the J end lost 6 bases, and 14 bases lay between the germline ends. The CDR3 DNA sequence: TGCGCCAGCAGCCAAGATCAAGGCCTAGGGAAGACCCAGTACTTC. Amino acid sequence: CASSQDQGLGKTQYF.

The genes are TRBV9 and TRBJ2-1; 9 bases are shared with TRBD2. Germline V CDR1 and CDR2: SGDLS, YYNGEE. CDR3 length: 15 amino acids. Trimming at V came to 0 bases and at J to 6 bases, leaving 4 bases not matched to a gene. CDR3 DNA sequence: TGTGCCAGCAGCGTAGGCTCTAGCGGGACCAATGAGCAGTTCTTC. Its translation: CASSVGSSGTNEQFF.

This chain uses TRBV29-1 with TRBJ1-2, with 7 bases matching TRBD1. V lost 5 bases and J lost 4; bases outside the gene matches: 10. Germline CDR1 SQVTM, CDR2 ANQGSEA. This CDR3 is built from 14 residues. CDR3 protein: CSVTDRVITYGYTF. In DNA form, the CDR3 reads TGCAGCGTTACCGACAGGGTCATAACCTATGGCTACACCTTC.

The chain employs TRBV30 and TRBJ1-1; possibly TRBD1 for D (5 bases). V was pared by 8 bases and J by 4 bases, with 11 bases between. The CDR3 contains 11 residues. Germline-derived CDR1 and CDR2 are GTSNPN and SVGIG (reference sequence). The CDR3 spells CAGGVTTEAFF. In DNA, the CDR3 is TGTGCCGGAGGGGTTACCACTGAAGCTTTCTTT.

The rearrangement links TRBV5-1 to TRBJ2-3; 12 bases line up with TRBD2. The V and J ends lost 4 bases and 0 bases, in that order; junction bases with no gene match: 3. This CDR3 contains 16 residues. CDR1 is SGHRS, CDR2 YFSETQ, per germline. CDR3: CASSPTSGRSTDTQYF. CDR3 nucleotide sequence: TGCGCCAGCAGCCCCACTAGCGGGAGGAGCACAGATACGCAGTATTTT.

The chain links TRBV19 to TRBJ2-7, with TRBD2 matching over 7 bases. There are 13 residues in the CDR3. V was clipped by 7 bases and J by 7 bases; unmatched bases: 10. Germline-derived CDR1 and CDR2 are LNHDA and SQIVND (reference sequence). CDR3 region: CASNPSGGGEQYF. CDR3 nucleotide sequence: TGTGCCAGTAACCCTAGCGGAGGCGGAGAGCAGTACTTC.